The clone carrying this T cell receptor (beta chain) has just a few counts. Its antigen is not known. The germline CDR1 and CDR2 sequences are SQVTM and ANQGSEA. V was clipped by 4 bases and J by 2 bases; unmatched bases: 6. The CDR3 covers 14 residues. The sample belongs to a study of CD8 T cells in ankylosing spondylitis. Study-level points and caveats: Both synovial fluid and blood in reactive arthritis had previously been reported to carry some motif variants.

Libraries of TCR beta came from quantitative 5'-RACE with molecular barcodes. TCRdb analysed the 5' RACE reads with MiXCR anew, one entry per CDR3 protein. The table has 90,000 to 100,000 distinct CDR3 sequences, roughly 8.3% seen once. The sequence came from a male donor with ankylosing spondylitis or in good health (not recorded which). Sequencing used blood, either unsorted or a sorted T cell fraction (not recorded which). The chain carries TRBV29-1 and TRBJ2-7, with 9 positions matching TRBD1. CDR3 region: CSVGGRTGAYEQYF. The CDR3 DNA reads TGCAGCGTTGGCGGTAGGACAGGGGCCTACGAGCAGTACTTC.